This TCR beta chain was observed in a study of blood T cell repertoires in COVID-19. Study-level information: COVID-19 samples collected from the United States, Italy and Spain covered acute and convalescent phases.

Per the original methods: Nucleated cell counts were estimated from reference gene primer amplification. The repertoire was sequenced with immunoSEQ multiplex PCR; TCRdb's copy has only in-frame clones and lacks some. From that table come the V and J calls and clone size; the DNA was used to work out D and trimming. The sample lists 250,000 to 300,000 clones; approximately 91% were seen once. In its sample, this clone was seen a few times. Participants' reported clinical history set cohort assignment. From germline, CDR1 is SGHKS and CDR2 YYEKEE (reference sequence). This CDR3 is 15 amino acids long. V lost 0 bases to trimming and J lost 0 bases; unmatched junction nucleotides: 2.

The chain has TRBV5-5 and TRBJ1-2, with TRBD1 identical over 7 bases. This TCR came from a middle-aged woman with acute COVID-19. Sequencing was done on a sample of PBMCs or T cells enriched from blood (not recorded which). Written as DNA, the CDR3 is TGTGCCAGCAGCTTGGGGGACAGCTCTAACTATGGCTACACCTTC. Translated: CASSLGDSSNYGYTF.